One sample yielded the 9 T cell receptor beta chains listed below, sequenced in a study of tumor-infiltrating lymphocytes in oesophageal squamous cell carcinoma. TCRdb recomputed calls from the PCR reads with MiXCR, one row per CDR3 protein. The sample yields about 12,000 distinct CDR3 sequences, about 55% seen once. The source material was esophageal tumor tissue. The source of these receptors is a female donor with esophageal squamous cell carcinoma.

The chain recombines TRBV6-5 with TRBJ2-1, with 12 bases fitting TRBD2. The end of the DNA is better explained by TRBJ2-5, so the J call may be wrong. This CDR3 has 15 amino acids. Per germline, CDR1 MNHEY and CDR2 SVGAGI. The DNA for the CDR3 is TGTGCCAGCAGTCGGACGACTAGCGGGGGAGAGACCCAGTACTTC. Residues: CASSRTTSGGETQYF.

For the CDR3, the DNA is TGTGCCAGCAGCTTACGACTAGCGGGACGTTCCTACAATGAGCAGTACTTC. Encoded protein: CASSLRLAGRSYNEQYF. The rearrangement joins TRBV7-3 to TRBJ2-5; 11 positions match TRBD2. Germline trimming cut 2 bases from V and 11 bases from J; bases unmatched to any gene: 16. Germline values: CDR1 SGHTA, CDR2 FQGTGA. This CDR3 comprises 17 residues. The complete variable domain, with remaining parts taken from reference TRBV7-3 and TRBJ2-5, reads GAGVSQTPSNKVTEKGKYVELRCDPISGHTALYWYRQSLGQGPEFLIYFQGTGAADDSGLPNDRFFAVRPEGSVSTLKIQRTERGDSAVYLCASSLRLAGRSYNEQYFGPGTRLLVL.

The chain joins TRBV6-8 to TRBJ2-3; D is undetermined. V dropped 5 bases and J dropped 0 bases, with 6 bases sitting between them. Germline CDR1 reads MNHGY; CDR2 reads SAAAGT. This CDR3 comprises 13 residues. CDR3 sequence reads: CASSTSSTDTQYF. The CDR3 DNA reads as TGTGCCAGCAGTACATCTAGCACAGATACGCAGTATTTT.

The V call is TRBV7-2, the J call TRBJ2-5; D not certain. CDR3 size: 13 residues. CDR1 and CDR2 from the germline V gene are SGHTA and FQGNSA. The V end was cut by 3 bases, the J end by 3 bases, with 8 bases between. Written as DNA, the CDR3 is TGTGCCAGCAGCTTTTTTGGGGAAGAGACCCAGTACTTC. Protein product: CASSFFGEETQYF.

The chain joins TRBV7-2 to TRBJ2-5, with TRBD2 matching 11 bases. Matching the DNA end better, TRBJ2-1 makes the J call doubtful. CDR3 size: 16 residues. Germline V CDR1 and CDR2: SGHTA, FQGNSA. As DNA, the CDR3 is TGTGCCAGCAGCTTAGCTAGCGGGAGGGACTACAATGAGCAGTTCTTC. As protein: CASSLASGRDYNEQFF.

This clonotype is medium-sized (0.01 to 0.1%). The rearrangement joins TRBV6-1 to TRBJ2-1, with TRBD2 as a possible D gene (7 bases). Trimming pared 6 bases from V and 1 base from J, leaving 16 bases between. This CDR3 spans 16 amino acids. Germline V gene sequence: CDR1 MNHNS, CDR2 SASEGT. Written as DNA, the CDR3 is TGTGCCAGCAGCAGGGGAGCGGGGCTATCCTACAATGAGCAGTTCTTC. This translates into CASSRGAGLSYNEQFF.

This clonotype turned up a few times. This rearrangement joins TRBV7-2 to TRBJ2-5, with D tentatively TRBD1 (6 bases). The germline V gene has CDR1 SGHTA and CDR2 FQGNSA. Trimming cost V 4 bases and J 1 base, with 13 bases left between them. This CDR3 comprises 15 residues. The CDR3 region is CASSSQTTGQETQYF. In DNA, the CDR3 is TGTGCCAGCAGCTCTCAGACGACAGGCCAAGAGACCCAGTACTTC.

The chain couples TRBV4-1 to TRBJ2-5, with D uncertain. The J call could be wrong; TRBJ2-7 is a better fit for the DNA end. This CDR3 comprises 12 residues. The germline V gene has CDR1 MGHRA and CDR2 YSYEKL. This CDR3 is CASSQTQAEQYF. The CDR3 DNA follows: TGCGCCAGCAGCCAAACTCAGGCCGAGCAGTACTTC.

Ten or more counts support this clonotype. This chain connects TRBV27 to TRBJ1-2; 9 bases agree with TRBD1. The CDR3 totals 14 residues. Germline-derived CDR1 and CDR2 are MNHEY and SMNVEV (reference sequence). J gave up 7 bases and V 6 bases, and 9 bases lay outside the gene matches. The CDR3 bases are TGTGCCAGCAGACCCACAGGGGGCTGGGGTGGCTACACCTTC. Translating gives CASRPTGGWGGYTF.